Listed below are T cell receptor beta chains from one sample, sequenced in a study of OX40 agonist ivuxolimab in advanced cancers. Libraries were prepared by immunoSEQ multiplex PCR; TCRdb keeps only in-frame clonotypes and omits some of them. The profile shows about 24,000 clones, almost 80% of them singletons. The sequenced sample was CD4+ or CD8+ T cells sorted from blood, obtained in a trial of the OX40 agonist ivuxolimab. The receptors originated from an adult with an advanced solid tumor such as melanoma, head and neck, liver or kidney cancer. The CDR3 runs from the conserved cysteine through the conserved F or W. A D gene is named only where the DNA matches it firmly. A clone size is listed for some rows: how often the clone was seen (once, few, many), or a class if it is expanded.

TRBV18	TRBJ2-2	TRBD2	-	CASSPSSGVNTGELFF	TGTGCCAGCTCACCATCGAGCGGGGTGAACACCGGGGAGCTGTTTTTT
TRBV7-2	TRBJ1-2	TRBD1	-	CASSLSPGTGGGYTF	TGTGCCAGCAGCCTATCCCCGGGGACAGGGGGTGGCTACACCTTC
TRBV6-6	TRBJ2-2	-	-	CASSYSPATGELFF	TGTGCCAGCAGTTACTCCCCCGCCACCGGGGAGCTGTTTTTT
TRBV13	TRBJ1-4	-	-	CASRIRDLNEKLFF	TGTGCCAGCAGGATCCGGGACCTTAATGAAAAACTGTTTTTT
TRBV6-6	TRBJ1-2	-	-	CASSYTRGGGYGYTF	TGTGCCAGCAGTTACACCCGCGGGGGCGGCTATGGCTACACCTTC
TRBV5-1	TRBJ2-7	-	once	CASTPGTRHEQYF	TGCGCCAGCACTCCCGGGACACGCCACGAGCAGTACTTC
TRBV10-2	TRBJ1-2	-	few	CASSESDGASYGYTF	TGCGCCAGCAGTGAGTCGGACGGGGCCAGCTATGGCTACACCTTC
TRBV5-1	TRBJ2-5	TRBD2	-	CASSEGGSRVKETQYF	TGCGCCAGCAGCGAGGGAGGGTCGCGGGTAAAAGAGACCCAGTACTTC
TRBV11-2	TRBJ2-3	TRBD1	-	CASSRIRGRSDTQYF	TGTGCCAGCAGCCGAATCAGGGGGCGCAGTGATACGCAGTATTTT
TRBV30	TRBJ1-3	-	once	CAWSTGNTIYF	TGTGCCTGGAGTACTGGAAACACCATATATTTT
TRBV5-4	TRBJ2-7	-	-	CASSLSSAEQYF	TGTGCCAGCAGCTTGTCTTCCGCCGAGCAGTACTTC
TRBV11-2	TRBJ1-1	-	-	CASRATVMNTEAFF	TGTGCCAGCAGGGCTACAGTTATGAACACTGAAGCTTTCTTT
TRBV19	TRBJ1-1	-	once	CASGNRRGNTEAFF	TGTGCCAGTGGAAACAGGCGTGGGAACACTGAAGCTTTCTTT
TRBV11-2	TRBJ2-7	-	-	CASSLIRTGFAGAGYEQYF	TGTGCCAGCAGCTTGATCCGGACAGGGTTCGCGGGGGCGGGCTACGAGCAGTACTTC
TRBV10-1	TRBJ2-1	TRBD2	-	CASSISGGSYNEQFF	TGCGCCAGCAGTATTAGCGGGGGCTCCTACAATGAGCAGTTCTTC
TRBV7-9	TRBJ1-4	-	once	CASSSSGFTNEKLFF	TGTGCCAGCAGCTCCTCAGGGTTTACTAATGAAAAACTGTTTTTT
TRBV27	TRBJ2-6	-	-	CASSFNIWLQSRANVLTF	TGTGCCAGCAGTTTTAACATCTGGCTACAAAGTCGGGCCAACGTCCTGACTTTC
TRBV7-9	TRBJ2-1	TRBD1	-	CASSLDGTGFDEQFF	TGTGCCAGCAGCTTAGACGGGACAGGGTTCGATGAGCAGTTCTTC
TRBV28	TRBJ2-3	TRBD2	-	CASSLRSGAPTDTQYF	TGTGCCAGCAGTCTCCGCAGCGGGGCACCCACAGATACGCAGTATTTT
TRBV5-1	TRBJ1-6	TRBD1	few	CASSDRDRSNSPLHF	TGCGCCAGCAGCGACCGGGACAGGAGTAATTCACCCCTCCACTTT
TRBV6-6	TRBJ2-7	-	-	CASSYLQGPYEQYF	TGTGCCAGCAGTTACCTACAGGGACCCTACGAGCAGTACTTC
TRBV30	TRBJ1-1	-	-	CAWTRGARMNTEAFF	TGTGCCTGGACCCGAGGAGCGCGGATGAACACTGAAGCTTTCTTT
TRBV5-1	TRBJ2-1	TRBD1	-	CASSYGQDYNEQFF	TGCGCCAGCAGCTACGGACAGGATTACAATGAGCAGTTCTTC
TRBV5-1	TRBJ2-7	-	-	CASSLGSGAYEQYF	TGCGCCAGCAGCTTGGGGTCAGGGGCCTACGAGCAGTACTTC
TRBV5-1	TRBJ2-5	-	-	CASARGPSQETQYF	TGCGCCAGTGCGAGGGGTCCCAGCCAAGAGACCCAGTACTTC
TRBV2	TRBJ2-1	TRBD1	-	CASSEDRGHNEQFF	TGTGCCAGCAGTGAGGACAGGGGGCACAATGAGCAGTTCTTC
TRBV27	TRBJ2-1	-	-	CASSPKVASSNEQFF	TGTGCCAGCAGTCCTAAGGTGGCCTCTAGCAATGAGCAGTTCTTC
TRBV19	TRBJ2-7	-	-	CASSPTQGLEQYF	TGTGCCAGTAGTCCCACACAGGGTCTCGAGCAGTACTTC
TRBV29-1	TRBJ2-7	TRBD2	-	CSVTSGGGSYEQYF	TGCAGCGTTACTAGCGGGGGGGGTTCCTACGAGCAGTACTTC
TRBV19	TRBJ2-5	TRBD1	few	CASRSPRTGGETQYF	TGTGCCAGTAGATCCCCAAGGACAGGAGGAGAGACCCAGTACTTC
TRBV5-1	TRBJ2-3	TRBD2	-	CASSLLAGGTDTQYF	TGCGCCAGCAGCTTACTAGCGGGGGGCACAGATACGCAGTATTTT
TRBV6-5	TRBJ1-2	TRBD1	few	CASNAGGNYGYTF	TGTGCCAGCAATGCAGGGGGCAACTATGGCTACACCTTC
TRBV5-8	TRBJ2-7	-	once	CASQGASKGAYEQYF	TGTGCCAGCCAAGGAGCTTCGAAGGGCGCCTACGAGCAGTACTTC
TRBV5-1	TRBJ2-3	TRBD1	-	CASSSYRGVSTDTQYF	TGCGCCAGCAGCTCCTACAGGGGCGTCAGCACAGATACGCAGTATTTT
TRBV6-1	TRBJ1-5	TRBD1	-	CASSTTGAKNQPQHF	TGTGCCAGCTCTACTACAGGGGCAAAGAATCAGCCCCAGCATTTT
TRBV6-5	TRBJ1-4	TRBD1	-	CASSSGQGKNEKLFF	TGTGCCAGCAGTTCCGGACAGGGCAAGAATGAAAAACTGTTTTTT
TRBV10-3	TRBJ1-3	TRBD1	-	CAIGQGASGNTIYF	TGTGCCATCGGACAGGGGGCTTCTGGAAACACCATATATTTT
TRBV11-2	TRBJ1-2	TRBD1	-	CASSLGQASYTF	TGTGCCAGCAGCTTGGGACAGGCCAGCTACACCTTC
TRBV6-5	TRBJ1-2	-	-	CASSYQGGYTF	TGTGCCAGCAGTTACCAGGGGGGCTACACCTTC
TRBV6-5	TRBJ1-2	-	-	CASTRAGGYGYTF	TGTGCCAGCACCAGGGCCGGGGGCTATGGCTACACCTTC
TRBV10-3	TRBJ2-3	-	once	CAIRQVSSTDTQYF	TGTGCCATCAGGCAAGTATCTAGCACAGATACGCAGTATTTT
TRBV5-5	TRBJ2-7	-	-	CASSRFNEQYF	TGTGCCAGCAGCCGATTCAACGAGCAGTACTTC
TRBV5-4	TRBJ1-5	-	-	CASSLERAQPQHF	TGTGCCAGCAGCTTAGAACGGGCGCAGCCCCAGCATTTT
TRBV7-2	TRBJ2-1	-	-	CASSLVANYNEQFF	TGTGCCAGCAGCTTAGTAGCGAATTACAATGAGCAGTTCTTC
TRBV11-2	TRBJ1-1	TRBD1	-	CASTFTGATEAFF	TGTGCCAGCACCTTTACAGGGGCCACTGAAGCTTTCTTT
TRBV9	TRBJ1-1	-	-	CASSPRGLLWGNTEAFF	TGTGCCAGCAGCCCCCGGGGACTCCTATGGGGGAACACTGAAGCTTTCTTT
TRBV11-2	TRBJ2-5	-	-	CASSLESGSWGTQYF	TGTGCCAGCAGCTTAGAGAGCGGGTCCTGGGGGACCCAGTACTTC
TRBV7-9	TRBJ2-1	TRBD2	-	CASSPGTSMGNEQFF	TGTGCCAGCAGCCCGGGGACTAGCATGGGCAATGAGCAGTTCTTC